These 5 T cell receptor beta chains originate from one sample sequenced in a study of regulatory T cells in long-lasting Graves disease. Time point in this sample: persistent/refractory GD, antithyroid drugs over 5 years with positive TRAb. Making the TCR library involved RNA that had been extracted from PBMCs. Arm-PCR of CDR3 regions with iRepertoire HTBI primers generated TCR beta libraries. MiXCR, applied by TCRdb to the multiplex PCR reads, yields one record per CDR3 protein. The sample lists a few hundred thousand distinct CDR3 sequences; about a quarter were seen once. The sequencing here drew on peripheral blood mononuclear cells (PBMCs), taken when the disease was refractory, from a patient treated with antithyroid drugs. The receptors come from a female donor with Graves disease.

This clonotype came up many times. V and J are TRBV7-8 and TRBJ2-7, with D maybe TRBD2 (5 bases). V dropped 1 base and J dropped 2 bases, with 12 bases sitting between them. This CDR3 contains 15 residues. CDR1 and CDR2 (germline): SGHVS, FQNEAQ. The DNA for the CDR3 is TGTGCCAGCAGCTTAGGAGGGCAGGTGGCCTACGAGCAGTACTTC. Translated, it gives CASSLGGQVAYEQYF. Based on the CDR3 plus reference TRBV7-8 and TRBJ2-7, the full variable domain is GAGVSQSPRYKVAKRGQDVALRCDPISGHVSLFWYQQALGQGPEFLTYFQNEAQLDKSGLPSDRFFAERPEGSVSTLKIQRTQQEDSAVYLCASSLGGQVAYEQYFGPGTRLTVT.

In its sample, this clonotype was seen a few times. CDR3 protein: CASSFSVTSNTEAFF. In nucleotides, the CDR3 is TGCGCCAGCAGCTTCTCAGTGACAAGTAACACTGAAGCTTTCTTT. The chain couples TRBV5-1 to TRBJ1-1; D is unresolved. The CDR3 spans 15 residues. From germline, CDR1 is SGHRS and CDR2 YFSETQ. The V and J ends lost 2 bases and 2 bases respectively, with 13 bases between them.

This clonotype was picked up many times. The rearrangement joins TRBV27 to TRBJ1-4, with a tentative D call TRBD1 (5 bases). Germline assignment: CDR1 MNHEY and CDR2 SMNVEV (reference sequence). Trimming took off 4 bases at V and 12 bases at J, with 12 bases between the two ends. The CDR3 sequence is 12 residues long. CDR3 sequence (DNA): TGTGCCAGCAGTTCTGGGGGATGGGAACTGTTTTTT. Translated: CASSSGGWELFF.

This chain connects TRBV2 to TRBJ2-1; 7 nucleotides align to TRBD1. V lost 6 bases, J lost 6 bases, and 5 bases stayed unmatched. The CDR3 runs to 13 residues. Germline lookup yields CDR1 SNHLY and CDR2 FYNNEI. Written as DNA, the CDR3 is TGTGCCAGCAGGACAGGGACCAGCAATGAGCAGTTCTTC. Amino acids: CASRTGTSNEQFF.

The chain couples TRBV19 to TRBJ2-5; 8 bases are a match to TRBD2. The V and J ends lost 9 bases and 4 bases, in that order; junction bases with no gene match: 16. The CDR3 has 16 amino acids. Germline V gene data show CDR1 as LNHDA and CDR2 as SQIVND (reference sequence). CDR3 coding DNA: TGTGCCAGGATGTACAAACTAGCGGAGGTCGGAGAGACCCAGTACTTC. It encodes CARMYKLAEVGETQYF.